This TCR beta chain was sequenced during a study of blood T cells in healthy people across ages. Study results and limitations: Expanded clonotype shifts may have been confounded, as the donors had an unknown CMV status.

Samples each yielded at least 6 micrograms of total RNA. Details on this clonotype: The antigen is undetermined.

This CDR3 contains 14 residues. The germline V gene has CDR1 SEHNR and CDR2 FQNEAQ (reference sequence). The second PCR ran roughly 7 to 12 cycles with a sample-barcoded 5' primer and J-beta primers. TCRdb recomputed calls from the 5' RACE reads with MiXCR, one row per CDR3 protein. Of approximately 1.5 million distinct CDR3 sequences in the sample, around 40% were seen once. J is TRBJ2-5 and V is TRBV7-9, with TRBD1 identical over 8 bases. The tail of the sequence fits TRBJ2-7 better, so the J call may be wrong. Input material: blood. The receptor was derived from a woman between 18 and 29 years old in good health. The CDR3 here is CASSIGDRGDEQYF. The CDR3 coding sequence is TGTGCCAGCAGCATAGGAGACAGGGGCGACGAGCAGTACTTC.